Sequencing of this TCR beta chain was carried out in a study of cytomegalovirus exposure and HLA in healthy donors. PCR primers comprised 60 Vbeta and 13 Jbeta primers. Generated by immunoSEQ multiplex PCR, the TCRdb table keeps only in-frame clones and is missing some. The table has about 180,000 clones, 82% seen once. Trimming took off 4 bases at V and 6 bases at J, with 14 bases between the two ends. The CDR3 covers 14 residues. The V gene's germline CDR1 is MNHNS and CDR2 SASEGT. The sequence derives from a man aged 40-49 years in good health and CMV-seronegative. Sequenced: PBMCs. This rearrangement joins TRBV6-1 to TRBJ2-3; a possible D gene is TRBD2 (6 bases). CDR3 sequence (DNA): TGTGCCAGCAGTGGGACGGCCGCGGGGGATACGCAGTATTTT. Protein product: CASSGTAAGDTQYF.